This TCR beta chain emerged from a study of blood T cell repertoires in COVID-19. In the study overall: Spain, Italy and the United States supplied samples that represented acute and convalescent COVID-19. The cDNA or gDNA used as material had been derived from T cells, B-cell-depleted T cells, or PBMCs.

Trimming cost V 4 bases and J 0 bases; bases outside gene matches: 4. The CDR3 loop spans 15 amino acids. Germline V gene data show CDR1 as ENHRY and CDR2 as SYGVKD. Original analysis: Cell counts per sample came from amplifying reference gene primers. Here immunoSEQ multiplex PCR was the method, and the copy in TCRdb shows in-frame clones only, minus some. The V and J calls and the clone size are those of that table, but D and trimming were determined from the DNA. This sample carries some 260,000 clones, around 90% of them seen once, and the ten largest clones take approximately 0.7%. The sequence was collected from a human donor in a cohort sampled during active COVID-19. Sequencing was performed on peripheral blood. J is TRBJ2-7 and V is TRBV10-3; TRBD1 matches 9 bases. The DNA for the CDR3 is TGTGCCATCAGTGCCGGGACAGGGAGCTCCTACGAGCAGTACTTC. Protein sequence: CAISAGTGSSYEQYF.